Sequencing of this T cell receptor beta chain was carried out in a study of shared clonotypes between healthy human individuals. The wider study: Donors were a couple of women and a few men aged 18 to 49. Study-wide results and limits: Naive CD4 clonotypes overlapped across a few donors at roughly 5.1%.

Between the trimmed V and J ends, which lost 1 base and 7 bases, there was a span of 25 bases. CDR1 is MGHRA, CDR2 YSYEKL, per germline. The CDR3 covers 18 residues. On this clone: Its antigen is as yet unknown.

Sorted-subset replicate PCRs used around 200 ng DNA, 30,000 or so T cell genomes. Sequencing was performed with immunoSEQ multiplex PCR; in TCRdb, only in-frame clones are kept and a portion is missing. The data hold around 550,000 clones, with 90% to 97% observed a single time. The chain is built from TRBV4-1 and TRBJ2-5; D uncertain. Sample: naive CD4+ T cells sorted from blood. As to subset: CD45RA+ positively selected. This TCR was sampled from a woman under 40 in good health. CDR3 sequence (DNA): TGCGCCAGCAGCCAAGGTCTTGCGACAAGGGCTGTTATTGCGACCCAGTACTTC. It specifies CASSQGLATRAVIATQYF.